The clone carrying this TCR beta chain was counted a few times. Its target is unknown. These data originate in a study of OX40 agonist ivuxolimab in advanced cancers. On the study more broadly: Patients receiving dose escalation had hepatocellular carcinoma, melanoma, renal cell or head and neck cancer. Study outcomes and limitations: Certain nonresponders likewise exhibited a low normalized T-cell clonal expansion. CD8+ T cells were the subset that, on average, had more expanded clones than CD4+.

Measured with immunoSEQ multiplex PCR; TCRdb has only the in-frame clones, and not every one. This sample has approximately 13,000 clones, with roughly 78% found just once. Trimming removed 5 bases from V and 5 bases from J, with 6 bases in between. This CDR3 is built from 11 residues. CDR1 is GTSNPN, CDR2 SVGIG, per germline (reference sequence). This rearrangement joins TRBV30 to TRBJ1-4, with D hard to call. Material: CD4+ or CD8+ T cells sorted from blood, obtained in a trial of the OX40 agonist ivuxolimab. This TCR came from an adult with an advanced solid tumor such as melanoma, head and neck, liver or kidney cancer. Here the CDR3 DNA reads TGTGCCTGGGAATCCAATGAAAAACTGTTTTTT. This translates into CAWESNEKLFF.